The 32 T cell receptor beta chains reported below all come from one sample, sequenced in a study of cytomegalovirus exposure and HLA in healthy donors. Repertoires were generated with immunoSEQ multiplex PCR, while TCRdb's copy carries only in-frame clones and drops some. The sample consists of more than 250,000 clones, roughly 87% of them appearing once. Sequences were obtained from PBMCs. These receptors were taken from a woman under 40 in good health and CMV-seropositive.

This clone was found once. V is TRBV5-3 and J is TRBJ2-7, with a weak D call TRBD1 (6 bases). TRBV5-3 belongs to the ORF category, with a function that is uncertain. The V end lost 4 bases, the J end lost 3 bases, and 23 bases lay between the germline ends. The CDR3 extends over 17 amino acids. The CDR3 nucleotides are TGTGCCAGAAGCCCTCCCCAGGCAGGGGACGACTACTACGAGCAGTACTTC. It translates to CARSPPQAGDDYYEQYF.

The chain is built from TRBV29-1 and TRBJ2-1, with D perhaps TRBD2 (5 bases). From germline, CDR1 is SQVTM and CDR2 ANQGSEA. Deletions cut 7 bases from V and 0 bases from J, with 19 bases between. The CDR3 is 16 residues long. CDR3 loop: CSAEGPGPSSYNEQFF. CDR3 DNA sequence: TGCAGCGCCGAGGGCCCCGGGCCGAGCTCCTACAATGAGCAGTTCTTC.

The chain combines TRBV19 with TRBJ1-2, with 7 bases aligning to TRBD1. The J segment lost 2 bases and the V segment lost 4 bases, leaving 7 bases of the junction unmatched. From germline, CDR1 is LNHDA and CDR2 SQIVND (reference sequence). The CDR3 spans 15 residues. CDR3: CASSTGTALNYGYTF. The CDR3 nucleotides read TGTGCCAGTAGTACCGGGACAGCCCTGAACTATGGCTACACCTTC.

The chain combines TRBV11-2 with TRBJ1-1, with 8 bases that match TRBD1. Germline V lookup: CDR1 SGHAT, CDR2 FQNNGV. The CDR3 extends over 12 amino acids. V lost 1 base to trimming and J lost 11 bases; unmatched junction nucleotides: 3. The CDR3 coding sequence is TGTGCCAGCAGCTTAGCAGGGGGCTTGGCTTTCTTT. It encodes CASSLAGGLAFF. The whole variable domain, filled in from reference TRBV11-2 and TRBJ1-1, reads EAGVAQSPRYKIIEKRQSVAFWCNPISGHATLYWYQQILGQGPKLLIQFQNNGVVDDSQLPKDRFSAERLKGVDSTLKIQPAKLEDSAVYLCASSLAGGLAFFGQGTRLTVV.

The CDR3 region has the DNA TGTGCCAGCAGCTTGGAGGCAGGGAACTATGGCTACACCTTC. As protein: CASSLEAGNYGYTF. This rearrangement joins TRBV5-6 to TRBJ1-2, with D possibly TRBD1 on 5 matching bases. Germline assignment: CDR1 SGHDT and CDR2 YYEEEE. Trimming removed 0 bases from V and 2 bases from J, with 8 bases in between. This CDR3 comprises 14 residues.

Only one count was recorded for this clone. The chain joins TRBV9 to TRBJ2-7; tentatively, D is TRBD1 or TRBD2 (5 bases each). This CDR3 contains 17 residues. V gave up 6 bases and J gave up 1 base, with 23 bases separating them. Germline values: CDR1 SGDLS, CDR2 YYNGEE. CDR3 bases: TGTGCCAGCATCCTCCGCACGTCGAGGGGCCATTCCTACGAGCAGTACTTC. Its translation: CASILRTSRGHSYEQYF.

The genes are TRBV18 and TRBJ2-7, with TRBD1 matching 10 bases. Per germline, CDR1 KGHSH and CDR2 LQKENI. The CDR3 contains 14 residues. With 3 bases clipped from V and 4 bases from J, the junction kept 3 bases outside the gene matches. CDR3 bases: TGTGCCAGCTCACCTCGACAGGGGGCGTACGAGCAGTACTTC. The encoded protein is CASSPRQGAYEQYF.

V and J are TRBV7-2 and TRBJ2-2; 10 bases fit TRBD1. CDR1 and CDR2 (germline): SGHTA, FQGNSA. After removal of 6 bases from V and 7 bases from J, the junction contained 8 bases not matched to a gene. This CDR3 spans 15 amino acids. In DNA form, the CDR3 reads TGTGCCAGCAGTCATCGACAGGGGGCGATCGGGGAGCTGTTTTTT. It is translated as CASSHRQGAIGELFF.

This clone turned up a few times. The genes are TRBV13 and TRBJ2-3; D gene unclear. The ends were cut back, 1 base at V and 1 base at J, with 3 bases in the middle. Germline CDR1 is PRHDT and CDR2 is FYEKMQ (reference sequence). The CDR3 spans 13 residues. The CDR3 region is CASSLAGTDTQYF. CDR3 nucleotides: TGTGCCAGCAGCTTAGCGGGCACAGATACGCAGTATTTT.

This rearrangement joins TRBV27 to TRBJ2-2; possibly TRBD2 for D (7 bases). CDR1 is MNHEY, CDR2 SMNVEV, per germline (reference sequence). The CDR3 extends over 14 amino acids. The V and J ends lost 2 bases and 7 bases respectively, with 11 bases between them. The CDR3 here is CASSLQGRGGELFF. DNA of the CDR3: TGTGCCAGCAGTTTACAGGGGAGGGGCGGGGAGCTGTTTTTT.

This rearrangement joins TRBV27 to TRBJ1-1; D gene ambiguous. The CDR3 has 14 residues. V lost 6 bases to trimming and J lost 0 bases, with 11 bases between them. Germline CDR1 is MNHEY and CDR2 is SMNVEV (reference sequence). The CDR3 nucleotides read TGTGCCAGCAGGCCAGGAGGTCTGAACACTGAAGCTTTCTTT. Amino acid sequence: CASRPGGLNTEAFF.

V gene TRBV6-1 combines with J gene TRBJ2-1; the D gene is possibly TRBD2 (6 bases). CDR1 MNHNS and CDR2 SASEGT come from the germline V gene. Trimming cost V 9 bases and J 10 bases, with 19 bases left between them. The CDR3 is 13 amino acids. As DNA, the CDR3 is TGTGCCAGTAACCTTGGGGGAGGAATAGAGCAGTTCTTC. Its translation is CASNLGGGIEQFF.

The V call is TRBV5-6, the J call TRBJ1-4, with 8 bases that match TRBD1. CDR1 is SGHDT, CDR2 YYEEEE, per germline. Trimming cost V 4 bases and J 8 bases; bases outside gene matches: 13. This CDR3 is built from 16 residues. The CDR3 reads CASSPRWGTGGEKLFF. DNA of the CDR3: TGTGCCAGCAGCCCCCGGTGGGGGACAGGCGGCGAAAAACTGTTTTTT.

V is TRBV27 and J is TRBJ2-1; 9 nucleotides line up with TRBD2. V lost 8 bases to trimming and J lost 3 bases; unmatched junction nucleotides: 5. The germline V gene has CDR1 MNHEY and CDR2 SMNVEV (reference sequence). The CDR3 length is 14 residues. The CDR3 DNA reads TGTGCCAGCGCGACTAGCGGATTCTACAATGAGCAGTTCTTC. It is translated as CASATSGFYNEQFF.

The chain joins TRBV5-6 to TRBJ1-2; 7 bases agree with TRBD1. The length of the CDR3 is 16 residues. Germline trimming cut 4 bases from V and 4 bases from J; bases unmatched to any gene: 13. Germline V gene data show CDR1 as SGHDT and CDR2 as YYEEEE. CDR3 DNA: TGTGCCAGCAGCCCGGCCACGGGACAGCTCTTCTATGGCTACACCTTC. Translated: CASSPATGQLFYGYTF.

The V and J genes are TRBV11-2 and TRBJ2-5, with 9 bases matching TRBD1. This CDR3 is 15 amino acids long. Trimming cost V 5 bases and J 3 bases; bases outside gene matches: 7. The germline CDR1 and CDR2 sequences are SGHAT and FQNNGV. CDR3 in DNA: TGTGCCAGCAGCATACAGGGGGCGGGAGAAGAGACCCAGTACTTC. It specifies CASSIQGAGEETQYF.

This chain connects TRBV4-3 to TRBJ2-7, with TRBD1 matching over 10 bases. Germline-derived CDR1 and CDR2 are LGHNA and YSLEER. The CDR3 is 16 residues long. Germline trimming cut 2 bases from V and 3 bases from J; bases unmatched to any gene: 7. The CDR3 here is CASSQLGTGEVYEQYF. The CDR3, as DNA: TGCGCCAGCAGCCAATTAGGGACAGGGGAGGTCTACGAGCAGTACTTC.

The sample holds a few counts of this clone. The V and J genes are TRBV7-3 and TRBJ2-1, with TRBD2 as a possible D gene (6 bases). The length of the CDR3 is 15 residues. Germline V gene lookup returns CDR1 SGHTA and CDR2 FQGTGA. Trimming pared 5 bases from V and 8 bases from J, leaving 19 bases between. DNA of the CDR3: TGTGCCAGCAGCCCTGGCATGCGGGATTTCGATGAGCAGTTCTTC. It specifies CASSPGMRDFDEQFF.

The chain has TRBV28 and TRBJ2-1, with TRBD2 matching 10 bases. The CDR3 totals 15 residues. V dropped 2 bases and J dropped 6; count of bases not matched to a gene: 4. Germline lookup yields CDR1 MDHEN and CDR2 SYDVKM. The CDR3 DNA reads as TGTGCCAGCAGTTTAGCCCTAGCGGGAGTCAATGAGCAGTTCTTC. Protein sequence: CASSLALAGVNEQFF.

There are a few counts of this clone. The chain carries TRBV29-1 and TRBJ1-5, with D perhaps matching TRBD1 (5 bases). This CDR3 contains 13 residues. CDR1 and CDR2 from the germline V gene are SQVTM and ANQGSEA. With 3 bases removed from V and 2 bases from J, the gap between germline ends came to 8 bases. CDR3: CSVEQGGNQPQHF. The CDR3 nucleotides are TGCAGCGTTGAGCAGGGAGGCAATCAGCCCCAGCATTTT.

Written as DNA, the CDR3 is TGTGCCAGCAGTCGAGATACAAGGGGACCGCGTCAGCCCCAGCATTTT. This gives the protein CASSRDTRGPRQPQHF. The chain is built from TRBV2 and TRBJ1-5, with D tentatively TRBD1 (5 bases). Trimming left V 5 bases short and J 6 bases short, with 20 bases between. CDR1 and CDR2 from the germline V gene are SNHLY and FYNNEI. CDR3 length: 16 amino acids.

In its sample, this clone was seen once. The chain links TRBV9 to TRBJ2-7, with 7 bases matching TRBD1. The V segment lost 2 bases and the J segment 5 bases; nucleotides outside the gene matches: 7. Germline lookup yields CDR1 SGDLS and CDR2 YYNGEE. CDR3 length: 14 residues. In DNA form, the CDR3 reads TGTGCCAGCAGCGTCGGGACAGAAACAAACGAGCAGTACTTC. This translates into CASSVGTETNEQYF.

The V and J genes are TRBV15 and TRBJ2-1, with a possible D match to TRBD2 (6 bases). Germline-derived CDR1 and CDR2 are LNHNV and YYDKDF (reference sequence). This CDR3 is built from 15 residues. The ends were cut back, 0 bases at V and 6 bases at J, with 12 bases in the middle. CDR3 coding DNA: TGTGCCACCAGCAGAGATACCGGGGGTGCCAATGAGCAGTTCTTC. This sequence encodes CATSRDTGGANEQFF.

The J gene is TRBJ2-1, the V gene TRBV5-6; 9 nucleotides agree with TRBD1. The CDR3 sequence is 18 residues long. Per the germline V gene, CDR1 is SGHDT and CDR2 is YYEEEE. V shed 0 bases, J shed 2 bases, and the junction held 9 bases outside the gene matches. The CDR3 spells CASSLGGGGTGPYNEQFF. The CDR3, as DNA: TGTGCCAGCAGCTTGGGGGGAGGTGGGACAGGGCCCTACAATGAGCAGTTCTTC. The variable domain in full, completed from reference TRBV5-6 and TRBJ2-1, reads DAGVTQSPTHLIKTRGQQVTLRCSPKSGHDTVSWYQQALGQGPQFIFQYYEEEERQRGNFPDRFSGHQFPNYSSELNVNALLLGDSALYLCASSLGGGGTGPYNEQFFGPGTRLTVL.

The chain links TRBV28 to TRBJ2-3; 8 bases are a match to TRBD1. Looked up from germline, CDR1 is MDHEN and CDR2 is SYDVKM. The CDR3 length is 16 residues. Trimming removed 2 bases from V and 1 base from J; junction bases left unmatched: 5. For the CDR3, the DNA is TGTGCCAGCAGTTTACGACAGGGGTTAGGCACAGATACGCAGTATTTT. Its protein product is CASSLRQGLGTDTQYF. Looking up the rest from reference TRBV28 and TRBJ2-3 gives the full variable domain: DVKVTQSSRYLVKRTGEKVFLECVQDMDHENMFWYRQDPGLGLRLIYFSYDVKMKEKGDIPEGYSVSREKKERFSLILESASTNQTSMYLCASSLRQGLGTDTQYFGPGTRLTVL.

This chain joins TRBV30 and TRBJ1-5, with unresolved D. V was cut by 3 bases and J by 0 bases, with 9 bases left in between. The germline gives CDR1 GTSNPN, CDR2 SVGIG (reference sequence). The CDR3 is 14 residues long. The CDR3 sequence: CAWSHGRSNQPQHF. The CDR3 coding sequence is TGTGCCTGGAGCCACGGACGTAGCAATCAGCCCCAGCATTTT. Complete variable domain (other parts from reference TRBV30 and TRBJ1-5): SQTIHQWPATLVQPVGSPLSLECTVEGTSNPNLYWYRQAAGRGLQLLFYSVGIGQISSEVPQNLSASRPQDRQFILSSKKLLLSDSGFYLCAWSHGRSNQPQHFGDGTRLSIL.

The sample holds one count of this clone. The gene calls are TRBV27 and TRBJ2-7; 9 nucleotides align to TRBD2. Germline assignment: CDR1 MNHEY and CDR2 SMNVEV (reference sequence). J gave up 3 bases and V 5 bases, and 8 bases lay outside the gene matches. The CDR3 is 15 residues long. CDR3 coding DNA: TGTGCCAGCAGTCCCCTAGCGGGACCCCTCTACGAGCAGTACTTC. This translates into CASSPLAGPLYEQYF.

This clone was counted only a few times. V and J are TRBV19 and TRBJ1-3; no firm D call. The length of the CDR3 is 15 residues. Germline-derived CDR1 and CDR2 are LNHDA and SQIVND (reference sequence). The V and J ends lost 7 bases and 0 bases respectively, with 13 bases between them. Here the CDR3 DNA reads TGTGCCAGTAAGATGGACGCTCTCTCTGGAAACACCATATATTTT. It specifies CASKMDALSGNTIYF.

This clone was found a few times. The CDR3 region has the DNA TGTGCCAGCAGTTCTCCTCGCAGGGGCGGTATGTATGAGCAGTTCTTC. Translating it yields CASSSPRRGGMYEQFF. This chain links TRBV28 with TRBJ2-1, with D perhaps TRBD1 (6 bases). Trimming removed 4 bases at V and 8 bases at J, with 21 bases between. This CDR3 is built from 16 residues. Germline assignment: CDR1 MDHEN and CDR2 SYDVKM.

The rearrangement links TRBV29-1 to TRBJ2-5; no firm D call. The CDR3 has 12 residues. CDR1 SQVTM and CDR2 ANQGSEA come from the germline V gene. V lost 6 bases and J lost 5, with 13 bases in between. CDR3 sequence reads: CSVPDGTETQYF. The CDR3 DNA sequence: TGCAGCGTCCCAGACGGAACGGAGACCCAGTACTTC.

This clone was counted only a few times. The gene calls are TRBV7-8 and TRBJ2-7, with unresolved D. From germline, CDR1 is SGHVS and CDR2 FQNEAQ. Trimming stripped 1 base from V and 7 bases from J, with 8 bases between. This CDR3 comprises 12 residues. The CDR3 DNA reads TGTGCCAGCAGCTTAGGAAACCGGGAGCAGTACTTC. It encodes CASSLGNREQYF.

The chain recombines TRBV5-1 with TRBJ1-4, with unresolved D. The CDR3 extends over 14 amino acids. Germline lookup yields CDR1 SGHRS and CDR2 YFSETQ. Trimming pared 4 bases from V and 0 bases from J, leaving 7 bases between. The DNA of the CDR3 is TGCGCCAGCAGCACGGATGCAACTAATGAAAAACTGTTTTTT. It translates to CASSTDATNEKLFF.